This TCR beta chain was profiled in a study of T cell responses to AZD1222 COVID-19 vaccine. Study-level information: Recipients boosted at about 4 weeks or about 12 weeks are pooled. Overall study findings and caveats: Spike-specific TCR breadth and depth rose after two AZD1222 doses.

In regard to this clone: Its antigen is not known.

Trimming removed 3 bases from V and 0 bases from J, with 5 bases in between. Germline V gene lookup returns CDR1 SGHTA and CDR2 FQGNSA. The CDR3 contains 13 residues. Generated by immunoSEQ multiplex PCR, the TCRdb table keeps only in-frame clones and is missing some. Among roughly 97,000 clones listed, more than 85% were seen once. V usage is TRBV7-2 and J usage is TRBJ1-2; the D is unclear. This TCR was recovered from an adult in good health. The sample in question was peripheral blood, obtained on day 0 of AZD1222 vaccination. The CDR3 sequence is CASSFTANYGYTF. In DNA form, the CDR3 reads TGTGCCAGCAGCTTTACAGCTAACTATGGCTACACCTTC.